This T cell receptor beta chain was sequenced for a study of blood T cells in healthy people across ages. Alongside a J-beta primer mix, a sample-barcoded 5' primer served in a second PCR lasting about 7 to 11 cycles. TCRdb independently ran MiXCR on the 5' RACE reads; one entry per CDR3 protein. The sample has hundreds of thousands of distinct CDR3 sequences, under 65% seen once. To note about this clonotype: What it binds is unknown.

Study results and caveats: Possibly confounding the expanded clonotype changes was the fact that donor CMV status was unknown. Considered underestimates were the diversity estimates obtained from one million T cells. Roughly linear declines in TCR beta diversity per million T cells occurred with age.

The total RNA that was extracted per sample amounted to at least 5 micrograms. The CDR3 sequence is 15 residues long. Trimming took off 4 bases at V and 4 bases at J, with 15 bases between the two ends. Germline V gene sequence: CDR1 SGDLS, CDR2 YYNGEE. The J gene is TRBJ2-1, the V gene TRBV9; tentatively, D is TRBD1 (5 bases). Sequenced input: blood. The sequence came from a woman over 75 in good health. CDR3 DNA: TGTGCCAGCAGCTCCCTAGGGGAACCTTACAATGAGCAGTTCTTC. Protein product: CASSSLGEPYNEQFF.